The 10 T cell receptor beta chains listed next were all sequenced from one sample in a study of blood T cell repertoires in COVID-19. Sequencing was performed with immunoSEQ multiplex PCR; in TCRdb, only in-frame clones are kept and a portion is missing. The table has fewer than 350,000 clones, 90% seen once. The sample comprised peripheral blood. These receptors all come from a woman in her twenties or thirties with COVID-19, enrolled during active disease.

The V call is TRBV15, the J call TRBJ2-7; 10 positions match TRBD2. The CDR3 runs to 16 residues. Germline V gene lookup returns CDR1 LNHNV and CDR2 YYDKDF (reference sequence). J gave up 2 bases and V 0 bases, and 4 bases lay outside the gene matches. The CDR3: CATSRDASGRAYEQYF. In DNA form, the CDR3 reads TGTGCCACCAGCAGAGACGCGAGCGGGAGGGCCTACGAGCAGTACTTC. Using reference TRBV15 and TRBJ2-7 for the parts outside the CDR3, the full variable domain is DAMVIQNPRYQVTQFGKPVTLSCSQTLNHNVMYWYQQKSSQAPKLLFHYYDKDFNNEADTPDNFQSRRPNTSFCFLDIRSPGLGDTAMYLCATSRDASGRAYEQYFGPGTRLTVT.

The chain combines TRBV10-1 with TRBJ1-1, with a weak D call TRBD1 (6 bases). The V and J ends lost 7 bases and 11 bases respectively, with 14 bases between them. This CDR3 is built from 11 residues. Germline CDR1 and CDR2: WNHNN and SYGVQD (reference sequence). The CDR3 nucleotides read TGCGCCAGCATTGGGGGGGCCGAGGCTTTCTTT. Translating it yields CASIGGAEAFF.

A word on this clone: The sample holds other DNA sequences that translate to the same CDR3. The chain carries TRBV30 and TRBJ1-5, with D hard to call. V lost 1 base and J lost 5, with 9 bases in between. The CDR3 is made up of 13 amino acids. Germline CDR1 reads GTSNPN; CDR2 reads SVGIG (reference sequence). The CDR3 bases are TGTGCCTGGAGTGGGCAGGTCGATCAGCCCCAGCATTTT. Protein: CAWSGQVDQPQHF. Full variable domain (rest looked up from reference TRBV30 and TRBJ1-5): SQTIHQWPATLVQPVGSPLSLECTVEGTSNPNLYWYRQAAGRGLQLLFYSVGIGQISSEVPQNLSASRPQDRQFILSSKKLLLSDSGFYLCAWSGQVDQPQHFGDGTRLSIL.

This chain links TRBV7-6 with TRBJ1-5, with 7 bases aligning to TRBD1. The CDR3 is made up of 15 amino acids. Germline V lookup: CDR1 SGHVS, CDR2 FNYEAQ. The ends lost 5 bases at V and 6 bases at J; junction bases unmatched: 10. The CDR3 nucleotides are TGTGCCAGCAGCCCAAACGGGGACAGTCTTCAGCCCCAGCATTTT. Its protein product is CASSPNGDSLQPQHF.

The CDR3 region is CASSPLGSSGTGGTYEQYF. The CDR3 nucleotides are TGTGCCAGCTCACCACTAGGTTCCAGTGGGACAGGGGGTACCTACGAGCAGTACTTC. The V call is TRBV18, the J call TRBJ2-7, with 11 bases identical to TRBD1. CDR1 and CDR2 from the germline V gene are KGHSH and LQKENI. Trimming took 1 base from V and 2 from J; bases not matched to a gene: 13. This CDR3 region has 19 residues.

V is TRBV2 and J is TRBJ1-5, with 7 bases that match TRBD1. The CDR3 totals 15 residues. Germline lookup yields CDR1 SNHLY and CDR2 FYNNEI. Trimming removed 8 bases from V and 0 bases from J; junction bases left unmatched: 7. The DNA for the CDR3 is TGTGCCAGCGGATCGACAGGGCTTAGCAATCAGCCCCAGCATTTT. Its translation: CASGSTGLSNQPQHF.

The genes are TRBV10-2 and TRBJ2-3; 14 bases are a match to TRBD2. The germline V gene has CDR1 WSHSY and CDR2 SAAADI. The CDR3 totals 14 residues. V lost 6 bases and J lost 4; bases outside the gene matches: 0. CDR3 protein: CASRGLAGADTQYF. In DNA, the CDR3 is TGCGCCAGCAGGGGACTAGCGGGAGCAGATACGCAGTATTTT.

This chain joins TRBV4-3 and TRBJ2-3; TRBD2 agrees at 8 bases. This CDR3 is 14 amino acids long. After removal of 3 bases from V and 9 bases from J, the junction contained 8 bases not matched to a gene. Looked up from germline, CDR1 is LGHNA and CDR2 is YSLEER. The CDR3 DNA reads as TGCGCCAGCAGCCACTCGACTAGCGCAGGCACGCAGTATTTT. Translated, it gives CASSHSTSAGTQYF.

This chain connects TRBV28 to TRBJ1-1, with 10 nucleotides matching TRBD1. The length of the CDR3 is 15 residues. V was clipped by 2 bases and J by 7 bases; unmatched bases: 7. Germline loops: CDR1 MDHEN, CDR2 SYDVKM. The CDR3 coding sequence is TGTGCCAGCAGTTTAAGGGACAGGGGAAACGGTGAAGCTTTCTTT. Its translation: CASSLRDRGNGEAFF.

The chain links TRBV5-1 to TRBJ2-7, with 7 positions matching TRBD1. This CDR3 is 15 amino acids long. Germline loops: CDR1 SGHRS, CDR2 YFSETQ. Trimming at V came to 4 bases and at J to 0 bases, leaving 7 bases not matched to a gene. CDR3 in amino acids: CASSPAGTDSYEQYF. In nucleotides, the CDR3 is TGCGCCAGCAGCCCCGCCGGGACAGACTCCTACGAGCAGTACTTC.